The subject of this entry is one T cell receptor beta chain. The target antigen is unknown. V lost 5 bases to trimming and J lost 4 bases; unmatched junction nucleotides: 8. Germline V CDR1 and CDR2: MNHNS, SASEGT. The CDR3 has 14 amino acids. This entry is derived from a study of shared clonotypes between healthy human individuals. Across the whole study: In total, the donors were two women and three men aged 18 to 49. Study-wide results and caveats: When compared with the clonotypes that were shared by all four sorted-subset donors, the non-shared clonotypes turned out to have lower generation probabilities. A handful of donors showed sharing of around 5% of naive CD4 clonotypes.

At the deep level, the assay was run. Measured with immunoSEQ multiplex PCR; TCRdb has only the in-frame clones, and not every one. The data contain around 940,000 clones, 76% of them seen just once; the ten biggest clones take up around 1.5%. The source of this sequence is a young man in good health. V gene TRBV6-1 combines with J gene TRBJ2-7; 7 bases fit TRBD2. The sample taken for sequencing was memory CD4+ T cells sorted from blood. Subset denoted: CD45RA-negative fraction. CDR3 in amino acids: CASSFGLVGYEQYF. DNA for the CDR3: TGTGCCAGCAGTTTCGGACTAGTGGGTTACGAGCAGTACTTC.